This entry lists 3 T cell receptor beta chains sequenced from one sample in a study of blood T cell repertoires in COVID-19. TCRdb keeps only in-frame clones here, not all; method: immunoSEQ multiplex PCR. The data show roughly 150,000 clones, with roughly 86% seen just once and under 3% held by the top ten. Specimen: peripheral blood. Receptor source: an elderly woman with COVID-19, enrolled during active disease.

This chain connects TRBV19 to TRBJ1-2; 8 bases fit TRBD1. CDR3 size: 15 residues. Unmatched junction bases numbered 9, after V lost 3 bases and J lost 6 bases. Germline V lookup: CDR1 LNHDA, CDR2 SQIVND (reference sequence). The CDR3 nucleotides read TGTGCCAGTAGTATGAGGCGGGACAGGCCCCATGGCTACACCTTC. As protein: CASSMRRDRPHGYTF.

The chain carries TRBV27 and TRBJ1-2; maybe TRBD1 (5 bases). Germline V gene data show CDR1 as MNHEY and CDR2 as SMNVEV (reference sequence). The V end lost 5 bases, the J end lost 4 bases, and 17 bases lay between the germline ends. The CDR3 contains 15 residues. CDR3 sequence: CASSRFLQDTYGYTF. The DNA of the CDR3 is TGTGCCAGCAGTCGATTTCTACAGGACACCTATGGCTACACCTTC.

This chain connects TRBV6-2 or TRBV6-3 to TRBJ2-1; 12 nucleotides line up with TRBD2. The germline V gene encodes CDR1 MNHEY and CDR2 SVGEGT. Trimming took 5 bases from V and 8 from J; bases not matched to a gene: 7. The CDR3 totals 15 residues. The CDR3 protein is CASSRLGLAGDEQFF. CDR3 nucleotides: TGTGCCAGCAGTCGTTTGGGACTAGCGGGTGATGAGCAGTTCTTC.